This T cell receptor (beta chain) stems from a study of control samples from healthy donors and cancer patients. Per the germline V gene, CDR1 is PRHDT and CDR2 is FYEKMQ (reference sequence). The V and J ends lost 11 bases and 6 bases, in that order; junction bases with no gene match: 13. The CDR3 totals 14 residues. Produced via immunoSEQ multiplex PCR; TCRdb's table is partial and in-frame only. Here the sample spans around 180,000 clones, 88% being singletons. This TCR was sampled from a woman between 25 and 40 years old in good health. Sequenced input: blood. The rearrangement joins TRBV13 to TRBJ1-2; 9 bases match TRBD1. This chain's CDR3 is CAFPRDRVEDGYTF. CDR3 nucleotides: TGTGCCTTCCCCAGGGACAGGGTTGAAGATGGCTACACCTTC.